The 18 T cell receptor beta chains below all came from one sample that was sequenced in a study of T cells after yellow fever vaccination. TCRdb processed the 5' RACE reads anew with MiXCR; each CDR3 protein has one entry. The table lists about 350,000 distinct CDR3 sequences, approximately 4% of them singletons. The specimen was PBMCs, collected 5 days after the yellow fever booster vaccination. Receptors were obtained from a man in his late teens or twenties who received the YFV17D yellow fever vaccine.

This chain connects TRBV6-5 to TRBJ2-2; 11 positions match TRBD1. The CDR3 covers 15 residues. Germline V lookup: CDR1 MNHEY, CDR2 SVGAGI. V lost 4 bases, J lost 4 bases, and 2 bases stayed unmatched. The CDR3 sequence is CASSSGTGGTGELFF. The CDR3, as DNA: TGTGCCAGCAGTTCCGGGACAGGGGGCACCGGGGAGCTGTTTTTT.

This clonotype has ten or more counts. The rearrangement uses TRBV19 and TRBJ1-5; 8 nucleotides match TRBD1. Unmatched junction bases numbered 8, after V lost 8 bases and J lost 2 bases. Germline V gene lookup returns CDR1 LNHDA and CDR2 SQIVND (reference sequence). This CDR3 spans 15 amino acids. The CDR3 DNA follows: TGTGCCAGTGCCCCAGGGGGCGTTCGCAATCAGCCCCAGCATTTT. It translates to CASAPGGVRNQPQHF.

The V and J genes are TRBV4-2 and TRBJ1-1; a weak D match, TRBD1 (6 bases). This CDR3 is 14 amino acids long. Trimming took 0 bases from V and 6 from J, leaving 11 bases between them. CDR1 and CDR2 (germline): LGHNA, YNFKEQ. The CDR3 sequence is CASSQEKGVPEAFF. CDR3 coding DNA: TGTGCCAGCAGCCAAGAGAAGGGGGTGCCTGAAGCTTTCTTT.

This chain links TRBV19 with TRBJ1-1, with D perhaps TRBD1 (5 bases). The CDR3 is 13 amino acids. Trimming stripped 7 bases from V and 0 bases from J, with 9 bases between. CDR1 and CDR2 (germline): LNHDA, SQIVND (reference sequence). CDR3 region: CASMGRVNTEAFF. The DNA of the CDR3 is TGTGCCAGTATGGGACGGGTGAACACTGAAGCTTTCTTT.

The V call is TRBV18, the J call TRBJ2-3; no clear D gene. CDR3 length equals 13 residues. The germline CDR1 and CDR2 sequences are KGHSH and LQKENI. Trimming removed 6 bases at V and 6 bases at J, with 13 bases between. The CDR3: CASSPNRDDTQYF. CDR3 coding DNA: TGTGCCAGCTCTCCTAACCGCGACGATACGCAGTATTTT.

The J gene is TRBJ1-3, the V gene TRBV9; weak D call: TRBD1 (6 bases). Germline V CDR1 and CDR2: SGDLS, YYNGEE. This CDR3 spans 16 amino acids. The V end was cut by 3 bases, the J end by 0 bases, with 13 bases between. In nucleotides, the CDR3 is TGTGCCAGCAGCGCAACAGGGCTAACCTCTGGAAACACCATATATTTT. Its protein product is CASSATGLTSGNTIYF.

This clonotype was counted at least ten times. This chain joins TRBV20-1 and TRBJ1-2; D remains unclear. Looked up from germline, CDR1 is DFQATT and CDR2 is SNEGSKA (reference sequence). V was cut by 6 bases and J by 0 bases, with 8 bases left in between. The CDR3 covers 12 residues. CDR3 sequence reads: CSAEASNYGYTF. In nucleotides, the CDR3 is TGCAGTGCCGAGGCATCTAACTATGGCTACACCTTC.

This clonotype has just a few counts. The chain has TRBV28 and TRBJ2-2; D possibly corresponds to TRBD2 (6 bases). The V end lost 6 bases, the J end lost 5 bases, and 25 bases lay between the germline ends. CDR3 length: 18 residues. CDR1 is MDHEN, CDR2 SYDVKM, per germline. The CDR3 loop is CASRLLAAAGERTGELFF. In DNA, the CDR3 is TGTGCCAGCAGACTTTTAGCGGCCGCGGGCGAAAGGACCGGGGAGCTGTTTTTT.

This clonotype was seen repeatedly, ten times or more. The chain uses TRBV12-3 or TRBV12-4 and TRBJ1-1; tentatively, D is TRBD1 (6 bases). The CDR3 runs to 12 residues. V was trimmed by 7 bases and J by 6 bases, leaving 12 bases between them. CDR3 residues: CASTREGAEAFF. Written as DNA, the CDR3 is TGTGCCAGCACCCGGGAGGGGGCTGAAGCTTTCTTT.

This clonotype came up many times. This chain links TRBV7-2 with TRBJ2-5, with 10 bases identical to TRBD2. With V trimmed by 3 bases and J by 0 bases, 4 bases remained unmatched. CDR3 length equals 16 residues. CDR1 is SGHTA, CDR2 FQGNSA, per germline. CDR3 loop: CASSFGLAANQETQYF. CDR3 in DNA: TGTGCCAGCAGCTTCGGACTAGCGGCGAACCAAGAGACCCAGTACTTC.

J is TRBJ2-3 and V is TRBV5-1; 7 nucleotides agree with TRBD2. Germline CDR1 SGHRS, CDR2 YFSETQ. The CDR3 runs to 16 residues. The junction had 6 bases not matched to a gene; V was cut back by 0 bases and J by 2 bases. CDR3 in DNA: TGCGCCAGCAGCTTGGTCCCAGCGGGGTTCACAGATACGCAGTATTTT. Translating gives CASSLVPAGFTDTQYF.

In its sample, this clonotype was seen a few times. The chain couples TRBV23-1 to TRBJ1-1; a weak D match, TRBD1 (5 bases). TRBV23-1 is known as an ORF, though its function is uncertain. CDR3 length equals 12 residues. The germline V and J ends were trimmed by 6 bases and 4 bases, with 9 bases remaining between them. The CDR3 DNA reads as TGCGCCAGCAGGGGGGGGATCACTGAAGCTTTCTTT. Its protein is CASRGGITEAFF.

This clonotype was seen a few times. This rearrangement joins TRBV5-5 to TRBJ2-7; tentative D call: TRBD2 (6 bases). This CDR3 spans 14 amino acids. Germline V gene sequence: CDR1 SGHKS, CDR2 YYEKEE (reference sequence). Trimming removed 2 bases from V and 2 bases from J, with 11 bases in between. The CDR3 DNA follows: TGTGCCAGCAGCTTTGGAGGGAGAGCCTACGAGCAGTACTTC. This translates into CASSFGGRAYEQYF.

This clonotype was found many times. The V call is TRBV18, the J call TRBJ2-7, with D possibly matching TRBD1 (5 bases). The CDR3 has 14 amino acids. Trimming pared 4 bases from V and 5 bases from J, leaving 15 bases between. CDR1 and CDR2 from the germline V gene are KGHSH and LQKENI. The CDR3 DNA is TGTGCCAGCTCACTGGTTCAGGGTGAAGACGAGCAGTACGTC. This encodes CASSLVQGEDEQYV.

In its sample, this clonotype was seen a few times. V is TRBV7-6 and J is TRBJ2-3, with 10 positions matching TRBD2. This CDR3 has 18 amino acids. V shed 2 bases and J 3 bases; nucleotides not matched to a gene: 11. Germline lookup yields CDR1 SGHVS and CDR2 FNYEAQ. CDR3 in DNA: TGTGCCAGCAGCTTATACCCAGCGGGGGGGCGGGAAACAGATACGCAGTATTTT. Protein product: CASSLYPAGGRETDTQYF. The variable domain in full, completed from reference TRBV7-6 and TRBJ2-3, reads GAGVSQSPRYKVTKRGQDVALRCDPISGHVSLYWYRQALGQGPEFLTYFNYEAQQDKSGLPNDRFSAERPEGSISTLTIQRTEQRDSAMYRCASSLYPAGGRETDTQYFGPGTRLTVL.

This clonotype was seen a handful of times. The gene calls are TRBV29-1 and TRBJ2-7; D is unresolved. The germline V and J ends were trimmed by 6 bases and 6 bases, with 15 bases remaining between them. The germline V gene encodes CDR1 SQVTM and CDR2 ANQGSEA. The length of the CDR3 is 12 residues. CDR3 nucleotide sequence: TGCAGCGTCGGCGAATTGGCGAGCGAGCAGTACTTC. The encoded protein is CSVGELASEQYF.

This clonotype appeared a few times. The chain has TRBV27 and TRBJ1-5; 9 bases are a match to TRBD1. Germline values: CDR1 MNHEY, CDR2 SMNVEV (reference sequence). The ends lost 3 bases at V and 4 bases at J; junction bases unmatched: 7. CDR3 length: 16 residues. In nucleotides, the CDR3 is TGTGCCAGCAGTTTCAGGGACAGGGTCGGGAATCAGCCCCAGCATTTT. Protein: CASSFRDRVGNQPQHF.

This rearrangement joins TRBV27 to TRBJ2-2; possibly TRBD1 for D (6 bases). The CDR3 runs 13 residues. V gave up 6 bases and J gave up 6 bases, with 11 bases separating them. Germline CDR1 and CDR2: MNHEY and SMNVEV (reference sequence). CDR3 coding DNA: TGTGCCAGCAGCCAGGGGTTCGCCGGGGAGCTGTTTTTT. Its translation: CASSQGFAGELFF.